Listed here is a single T cell receptor beta chain. These data come from a study of CD8+CD57+ T cells in acquired aplastic anemia. According to the study, genomic DNA was the template for TCR beta VDJ and CDR3 profiling. One entry per CDR3 protein, called by TCRdb with MiXCR from the reads. Of some 200,000 distinct CDR3 sequences listed, more than 55% are singletons. Previously, flow cytometry had revealed CD8+CD57+ cell expansion in the patients chosen for sequencing. From germline, CDR1 is SGHDN and CDR2 FVKESK. Between the trimmed V and J ends, which lost 4 bases and 5 bases, there was a span of 17 bases. The CDR3 loop spans 16 amino acids.

The V call is TRBV14, the J call TRBJ1-4; D is ambiguous. This clonotype was sampled from a human donor with aplastic anemia. The source material was sorted CD4+, CD8+, or CD8+CD57+ T cells (not recorded which) from PBMCs. CDR3: CASSLSSPTLNEKLFF. The CDR3 DNA reads as TGTGCCAGCAGCCTATCGTCCCCTACATTAAATGAAAAACTGTTTTTT.